Shown below are 14 T cell receptor beta chains from a single sample sequenced in a study of blood T cells in healthy people across ages. Through a sample-barcoded 5' primer and a J-beta primer mix, a second PCR was run for roughly 6 to 12 cycles. TCRdb fed the 5' RACE reads into MiXCR, producing one record per CDR3 protein. The table shows about 1 million distinct CDR3 sequences, with 40% to 50% occurring only once. Sequenced material: blood. These receptors were collected from a woman aged 55-75 years in good health.

The chain carries TRBV29-1 and TRBJ2-7; 9 bases agree with TRBD2. CDR3 length: 14 amino acids. CDR1 is SQVTM and CDR2 is ANQGSEA in the germline V gene. Trimming at V came to 3 bases and at J to 3 bases, leaving 6 bases not matched to a gene. The CDR3 DNA sequence: TGCAGCGTTGAGGGCGGAGCGGGAGGCTACGAGCAGTACTTC. It encodes CSVEGGAGGYEQYF.

The chain recombines TRBV6-2 or TRBV6-3 with TRBJ2-3; tentative D call: TRBD2 (6 bases). Trimming took off 2 bases at V and 4 bases at J, with 10 bases between the two ends. This CDR3 is 14 amino acids long. Germline CDR1 is MNHEY and CDR2 is SVGEGT. Written as DNA, the CDR3 is TGTGCCAGCAGTTACGTGACTAGGCCAGATACGCAGTATTTT. Its protein product is CASSYVTRPDTQYF.

The chain links TRBV10-1 to TRBJ2-1; 9 bases fit TRBD2. Germline V lookup: CDR1 WNHNN, CDR2 SYGVQD (reference sequence). The CDR3 runs to 14 residues. V shed 5 bases and J 7 bases; nucleotides not matched to a gene: 6. CDR3 loop: CASSLAGANNEQFF. The CDR3 DNA sequence: TGCGCCAGCAGTTTAGCGGGAGCCAATAATGAGCAGTTCTTC.

This clonotype was recorded at least ten times. The chain recombines TRBV10-3 with TRBJ2-7; 8 nucleotides line up with TRBD1. The CDR3 is made up of 15 amino acids. From germline, CDR1 is ENHRY and CDR2 SYGVKD. The junction had 2 bases not matched to a gene; V was cut back by 0 bases and J by 1 base. The CDR3 spells CAISESRTGSYEQYF. The CDR3 DNA follows: TGTGCCATCAGTGAGTCGAGGACAGGGTCCTACGAGCAGTACTTC.

The V and J genes are TRBV27 and TRBJ2-1, with 8 bases that match TRBD2. The CDR3 runs 17 residues. V was clipped by 5 bases and J by 7 bases; unmatched bases: 16. CDR1 MNHEY and CDR2 SMNVEV come from the germline V gene (reference sequence). The CDR3 DNA is TGTGCCAGCAGTATGGGACTAGGCGGCCCTTGGGGAAATGAGCAGTTCTTC. Translation gives CASSMGLGGPWGNEQFF.

The chain couples TRBV6-5 to TRBJ1-2; tentatively, D is TRBD1 (6 bases). This CDR3 has 12 residues. Trimming pared 6 bases from V and 12 bases from J, leaving 17 bases between. In germline, CDR1 is MNHEY, CDR2 SVGAGI. The CDR3 DNA reads as TGTGCCAGCAGGGAGGGGCCGGGGGGCCACACCTTC. Encoded protein: CASREGPGGHTF.

This clonotype was seen a few times. The chain uses TRBV10-3 and TRBJ2-7; 9 nucleotides agree with TRBD1. V lost 10 bases and J lost 4; bases outside the gene matches: 11. Germline CDR1 reads ENHRY; CDR2 reads SYGVKD. This CDR3 comprises 14 residues. CDR3 sequence (DNA): TGTGCCACTCATCCGGGGACAGGGCTGTACGAGCAGTACTTC. This gives the protein CATHPGTGLYEQYF.

The chain has TRBV20-1 and TRBJ2-7; the D gene could be TRBD1 or TRBD2 (5 bases each). Germline V CDR1 and CDR2: DFQATT, SNEGSKA (reference sequence). The CDR3 contains 12 residues. With 3 bases removed from V and 7 bases from J, the gap between germline ends came to 13 bases. CDR3 DNA: TGCAGTGCTAGTGGGAAGGGACGTGAGCAGTACTTC. Protein: CSASGKGREQYF.

The V and J genes are TRBV20-1 and TRBJ2-3, with TRBD2 matching 15 bases. Per germline, CDR1 DFQATT and CDR2 SNEGSKA (reference sequence). The CDR3 extends over 16 amino acids. Trimming took 1 base from V and 4 from J; bases not matched to a gene: 3. CDR3 sequence: CSARGTSGRGADTQYF. The DNA for the CDR3 is TGCAGTGCTAGAGGGACTAGCGGGAGGGGGGCAGATACGCAGTATTTT.

The genes are TRBV12-3 or TRBV12-4 and TRBJ2-6; D is undetermined. The V and J ends lost 8 bases and 0 bases respectively, with 8 bases between them. CDR3 length: 14 amino acids. The CDR3 sequence is CASGVNSGANVLTF. The CDR3 nucleotides read TGTGCCAGCGGGGTGAACTCTGGGGCCAACGTCCTGACTTTC.

There are a few counts of this clonotype. V gene TRBV5-4 combines with J gene TRBJ1-1; D gene unclear. From germline, CDR1 is SGHNT and CDR2 YYREEE (reference sequence). The CDR3 is 15 amino acids. The V gene lost 4 bases and the J gene lost 2 bases, with 15 bases spanning the gap. Written as DNA, the CDR3 is TGTGCCAGCAGCCTCTCCGGGAGGTCCAACACTGAAGCTTTCTTT. The encoded protein is CASSLSGRSNTEAFF.

This clonotype was recorded once. The genes are TRBV6-6 and TRBJ2-5; either TRBD1 or TRBD2 may fit D (5 bases each). The germline V gene encodes CDR1 MNHNY and CDR2 SVGAGI (reference sequence). V lost 0 bases to trimming and J lost 6 bases, with 11 bases between them. CDR3 length equals 14 residues. This chain's CDR3 is CASSYSPGTKTQYF. DNA for the CDR3: TGTGCCAGCAGTTACTCCCCAGGGACGAAGACCCAGTACTTC.

The CDR3 reads CASSLTGQVYNEQFF. For the CDR3, the DNA is TGTGCCAGCAGCTTAACGGGACAGGTATACAATGAGCAGTTCTTC. The chain links TRBV7-3 to TRBJ2-1, with 8 bases that match TRBD1. Per germline, CDR1 SGHTA and CDR2 FQGTGA. This CDR3 spans 15 amino acids. J lost 4 bases, V lost 0 bases, and 2 bases had no gene match.

The chain carries TRBV6-1 and TRBJ2-5; no clear D gene. TRBJ2-7 explains the end of the DNA better; the J call may be wrong. Per the germline V gene, CDR1 is MNHNS and CDR2 is SASEGT. The CDR3 is 14 residues long. For the CDR3, the DNA is TGTGCCAGCACCCCAGCACGCCTCCTCTACGAGCAGTACTTC. Its translation: CASTPARLLYEQYF.